This entry describes one T cell receptor (beta chain). Its matching antigen is unknown. The source of the sample is a study of T cell responses to AZD1222 COVID-19 vaccine. The table came from immunoSEQ multiplex PCR; TCRdb's copy has only in-frame clones and leaves some out. The sample includes about 120,000 clones, approximately 90% of them seen just once. Study observations and caveats: Females made up more of the donors, who were largely white British, and clonal diversity may have come out too low.

This clonotype was sampled from an adult in good health. The source material was peripheral blood, sampled on day 0 of AZD1222 vaccination.

CDR3 amino acids: CASSLAQGVDTQYF. The CDR3, as DNA: TGCGCCAGCAGCTTGGCACAGGGGGTGGATACGCAGTATTTT. The rearrangement uses TRBV5-1 and TRBJ2-3; 8 bases map to TRBD1. With 0 bases clipped from V and 6 bases from J, the junction kept 3 bases outside the gene matches. This CDR3 is 14 amino acids long. Germline assignment: CDR1 SGHRS and CDR2 YFSETQ.